Below are 7 T cell receptor beta chains sequenced from a single sample in a study of blood T cells in healthy people across ages. Primers used in a second PCR of roughly 6 to 12 cycles were a sample-barcoded 5' primer and a J-beta primer mix. TCRdb re-analysed the 5' RACE reads in MiXCR, keeping a single row per CDR3 protein. Of 730,000 or so distinct CDR3 sequences in the sample, about 42% were seen once. What was sequenced was blood. The origin of the receptors is a woman aged 55-70 years in good health.

The rearrangement links TRBV20-1 to TRBJ1-1, with D unclear. The CDR3 has 15 amino acids. V was clipped by 1 base and J by 6 bases, with 18 bases between them. Germline CDR1 and CDR2: DFQATT and SNEGSKA (reference sequence). The CDR3 DNA reads as TGCAGTGCTAGAGTTTTGGGCAATCCAAACGCTGAAGCTTTCTTT. Translated: CSARVLGNPNAEAFF.

This clonotype came up many times. V is TRBV9 and J is TRBJ2-3; no firm D call. V was shortened by 0 bases and J by 0 bases, with 5 bases between the two germline ends. The germline V gene encodes CDR1 SGDLS and CDR2 YYNGEE. The CDR3 spans 14 residues. In DNA form, the CDR3 reads TGTGCCAGCAGCGTAGGGTCCAGCACAGATACGCAGTATTTT. This gives the protein CASSVGSSTDTQYF.

This chain joins TRBV12-3 or TRBV12-4 and TRBJ1-1; 7 nucleotides match TRBD1. The CDR3 loop spans 14 amino acids. Losses at the gene ends were 3 bases for V and 0 bases for J; bases not matched to a gene: 1. CDR3 coding DNA: TGTGCCAGCAGTTTTGGACAGGTGAACACTGAAGCTTTCTTT. It codes for CASSFGQVNTEAFF.

This clonotype was observed a few times. The rearrangement links TRBV20-1 to TRBJ2-7; tentatively, D is TRBD1 (6 bases). V was pared by 6 bases and J by 0 bases, with 15 bases between. This CDR3 region has 14 residues. Looked up from germline, CDR1 is DFQATT and CDR2 is SNEGSKA (reference sequence). The CDR3 sequence: CSANRDPSSYEQYF. The DNA of the CDR3 is TGCAGTGCCAACAGGGACCCAAGCTCCTACGAGCAGTACTTC.

For this clonotype: A much larger clonotype is one base distant, so this may be a read error. The chain is built from TRBV20-1 and TRBJ2-1; weak D call: TRBD2 (5 bases). This CDR3 has 13 amino acids. Germline V gene sequence: CDR1 DFQATT, CDR2 SNEGSKA (reference sequence). The CDR3 here is CSAAASEVRERFF. The CDR3, as DNA: TGCAGTGCTGCGGCTTCGGAAGTGAGGGAGCGGTTCTTC.

V usage is TRBV20-1 and J usage is TRBJ1-2; 8 positions agree with TRBD1. Germline assignment: CDR1 DFQATT and CDR2 SNEGSKA (reference sequence). The CDR3 runs to 16 residues. V dropped 5 bases and J dropped 5; count of bases not matched to a gene: 16. CDR3 sequence (DNA): TGCAGTGCTGGTAGACAGGGGAAGGTTTTTGTTTATGGCTACACCTTC. It translates to CSAGRQGKVFVYGYTF.

This chain connects TRBV2 to TRBJ2-1; tentatively, D is TRBD1 (9 bases). V was shortened by 2 bases and J by 7 bases, with 27 bases between the two germline ends. Germline lookup yields CDR1 SNHLY and CDR2 FYNNEI. The CDR3 totals 19 residues. CDR3 coding DNA: TGTGCCAGCAGTGAACGGGAGGGGGTTTGGGACAGGGTGTCGAATGAGCAGTTCTTC. Protein sequence: CASSEREGVWDRVSNEQFF.